This TCR beta chain was documented in a study of T cells in Graves' hyperthyroidism and ophthalmopathy. Overall study findings and caveats: Ophthalmopathy, which appeared later, was predicted by the model a median around 6.9 months before onset.

This clonotype has a count of ten or more. Its target is unknown. Authors of the study amplified TCR beta CDR3 regions from RNA transcripts. First-round RT-PCR targeting the TCR CDR3 was performed with the HTBI primer set. MiXCR, run by TCRdb on the multiplex PCR reads, gives a single entry per CDR3 protein. Of under 350,000 distinct CDR3 sequences in the sample, 15% to 20% were seen once. V was shortened by 5 bases and J by 7 bases, with 20 bases between the two germline ends. This CDR3 is built from 16 residues. CDR1 is SGHTA and CDR2 is FQGNSA in the germline V gene. The source is a woman between 50 and 59 years old with Graves' hyperthyroidism. J is TRBJ1-4 and V is TRBV7-2; a weak D match, TRBD1 (5 bases). Sequences were obtained from blood. The CDR3 is CASSRGGGTFGEKLFF. Written as DNA, the CDR3 is TGTGCCAGCAGCCGTGGGGGAGGAACATTCGGTGAAAAACTGTTTTTT.